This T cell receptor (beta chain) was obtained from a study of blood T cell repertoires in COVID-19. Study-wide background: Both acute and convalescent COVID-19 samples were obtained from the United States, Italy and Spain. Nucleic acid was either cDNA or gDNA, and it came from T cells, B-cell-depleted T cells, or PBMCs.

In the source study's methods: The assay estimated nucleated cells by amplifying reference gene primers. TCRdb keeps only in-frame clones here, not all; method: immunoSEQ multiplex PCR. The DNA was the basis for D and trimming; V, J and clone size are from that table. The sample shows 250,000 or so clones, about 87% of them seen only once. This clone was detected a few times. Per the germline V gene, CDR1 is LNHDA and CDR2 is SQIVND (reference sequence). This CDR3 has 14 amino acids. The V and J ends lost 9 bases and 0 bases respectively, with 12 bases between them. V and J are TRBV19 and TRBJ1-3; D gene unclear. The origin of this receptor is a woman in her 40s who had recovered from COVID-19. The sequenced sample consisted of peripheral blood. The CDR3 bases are TGTGCCAGCCGACACATAAGCTCTGGAAACACCATATATTTT. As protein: CASRHISSGNTIYF.